The 9 T cell receptor beta chains below come from one sample, sequenced in a study of identical twins. TCRdb re-called the 5' RACE reads through MiXCR, storing one row per CDR3 protein. The profile shows hundreds of thousands of distinct CDR3 sequences, 7.1% of them singletons. The sample was also linked to a second study, of yellow fever vaccine responses in identical twins.

The sample taken for sequencing was PBMCs. The receptors shown here come from a woman younger than 30 in good health.

The V call is TRBV19, the J call TRBJ2-5, with 7 bases lining up with TRBD2. The CDR3 is made up of 15 amino acids. V lost 3 bases, J lost 3 bases, and 7 bases stayed unmatched. Germline V lookup: CDR1 LNHDA, CDR2 SQIVND (reference sequence). The CDR3 DNA reads as TGTGCCAGTAGTATCGGGCTAGCGGAGAAAGAGACCCAGTACTTC. Its translation is CASSIGLAEKETQYF.

This clonotype was counted between two and nine times. This chain links TRBV12-3 or TRBV12-4 with TRBJ2-3; D unclear. This CDR3 contains 13 residues. Trimming pared 7 bases from V and 6 bases from J, leaving 14 bases between. DNA for the CDR3: TGTGCCAGCACCCTCTGGTCCCGGGATACGCAGTATTTT. Protein sequence: CASTLWSRDTQYF.

The rearrangement links TRBV6-5 to TRBJ2-5; D could derive from TRBD1 or TRBD2 (5 bases each). V was pared by 1 base and J by 5 bases, with 14 bases between. The CDR3 runs 15 residues. Germline lookup yields CDR1 MNHEY and CDR2 SVGAGI. The CDR3 loop is CASSYFGTTPETQYF. DNA for the CDR3: TGTGCCAGCAGTTACTTTGGGACCACGCCGGAGACCCAGTACTTC.

This sequence joins TRBV5-8 and TRBJ2-7; no clear D. V lost 2 bases to trimming and J lost 3 bases, with 6 bases between them. The germline gives CDR1 SGHTS, CDR2 YDEGEE. This CDR3 contains 12 residues. The CDR3 sequence: CASSFQLYEQYV. The CDR3 region has the DNA TGTGCCAGCAGCTTTCAGCTCTACGAGCAGTACGTC.

This sequence joins TRBV11-2 and TRBJ2-7; tentative D call: TRBD1 (6 bases). This CDR3 region has 14 residues. Trimming removed 6 bases at V and 5 bases at J, with 17 bases between. Germline CDR1 and CDR2: SGHAT and FQNNGV. For the CDR3, the DNA is TGTGCCAGCAGGTTAAAACAGGGTATCCACGAGCAGTACGTC. It encodes CASRLKQGIHEQYV.

The V gene is TRBV12-3 or TRBV12-4, the J gene TRBJ2-7; D might be TRBD1 or TRBD2, each matching 5 bases. The germline V and J ends were trimmed by 4 bases and 6 bases, with 19 bases remaining between them. The CDR3 has 15 amino acids. CDR3 sequence (DNA): TGTGCCAGCAGTTCTCCTTACCCTACTGGGGGCGAGCAGTACTTC. It encodes CASSSPYPTGGEQYF.

J is TRBJ1-1 and V is TRBV6-1; D is perhaps TRBD1 (5 bases). Germline-derived CDR1 and CDR2 are MNHNS and SASEGT. V dropped 1 base and J dropped 4 bases, with 13 bases sitting between them. This CDR3 has 15 residues. The CDR3 spells CASSEVAFGGTEAFF. The CDR3 nucleotides read TGTGCCAGCAGTGAAGTAGCTTTTGGGGGCACTGAAGCTTTCTTT.

This clonotype has just a few counts. The chain couples TRBV12-3 or TRBV12-4 to TRBJ1-5; no firm D call. V gave up 9 bases and J gave up 4 bases, with 10 bases separating them. CDR3 length: 12 residues. The CDR3 coding sequence is TGTGCCAGTAAAAAAAGGAATCAGCCCCAGCATTTT. This sequence encodes CASKKRNQPQHF.

This clonotype appeared many times. The CDR3 DNA follows: TGTGCCAGCAGTTTCGGCCTAGCCCCAGATACGCAGTATTTT. It is translated as CASSFGLAPDTQYF. The rearrangement links TRBV12-3 or TRBV12-4 to TRBJ2-3; the D gene is possibly TRBD2 (5 bases). V was trimmed by 3 bases and J by 4 bases, leaving 11 bases between them. This CDR3 comprises 14 residues.